This TCR beta chain comes out of a study of CD4 T cell repertoires in COVID-19. Study in general: CFSE-low cells expanded approximately eleven days with IL-2, then restimulated with other coronavirus spikes. General observations from the study: In SARS-CoV and/or HKU1 spike cultures, between 7 and 25% of SARS-CoV-2 clonotypes reappeared.

Clones were sequenced by immunoSEQ multiplex PCR, and TCRdb holds only the in-frame ones, with some missing. The data show 20,000 or so clones, 93% seen once. For this clone: Its matching antigen is unknown.

V was clipped by 3 bases and J by 8 bases; unmatched bases: 11. Germline loops: CDR1 SGHTA, CDR2 FQGNSA. CDR3 length equals 16 residues. No culture step preceded sequencing of the ex vivo isolated memory T cells. This sample comprised circulating follicular helper CD4+ T cells (cTfh) from blood, obtained before the COVID-19 pandemic. The rearrangement uses TRBV7-2 and TRBJ1-3, with 9 nucleotides matching TRBD1. The source of this sequence is a human donor who had COVID-19. The chain's CDR3 is CASSFSGTGSAYTIYF. CDR3 coding DNA: TGTGCCAGCAGCTTTTCCGGGACAGGGAGCGCGTACACCATATATTTT.